The 10 T cell receptor beta chains below were found in one sample sequenced in a study of response to subunit inactivated influenza vaccine. Using its own MiXCR run on the RT-PCR reads, TCRdb lists one record per CDR3 protein. Of some 480,000 distinct CDR3 sequences detected, approximately 9.9% appear once; the ten largest clones hold about 12%. Sequenced here: PBMCs from blood, sampled 45 days after vaccination. Receptor source: a man aged 50 to 59 who received an inactivated influenza vaccine.

This clonotype came up a few times. The chain has TRBV7-6 and TRBJ2-7; 14 bases are a match to TRBD2. V shed 5 bases, J shed 6 bases, and the junction held 6 bases outside the gene matches. The CDR3 is made up of 15 amino acids. CDR1 is SGHVS and CDR2 is FNYEAQ in the germline V gene. In DNA, the CDR3 is TGTGCCAGCAGCGCCGGGACTAGCGGGAGAGGCGAGCAGTACTTC. Amino acid sequence: CASSAGTSGRGEQYF. Full variable domain (remainder filled in from reference TRBV7-6 and TRBJ2-7): GAGVSQSPRYKVTKRGQDVALRCDPISGHVSLYWYRQALGQGPEFLTYFNYEAQQDKSGLPNDRFSAERPEGSISTLTIQRTEQRDSAMYRCASSAGTSGRGEQYFGPGTRLTVT.

The V call is TRBV20-1, the J call TRBJ2-3; 7 positions agree with TRBD2. This CDR3 has 13 residues. Germline V gene sequence: CDR1 DFQATT, CDR2 SNEGSKA (reference sequence). The trim removed 3 bases at V and 5 bases at J, leaving 5 bases unmatched. CDR3 loop: CSARLAVIDTQYF. As DNA, the CDR3 is TGCAGTGCTAGGCTAGCGGTTATAGATACGCAGTATTTT.

In the case of this clonotype: A junction boundary mismatches the germline segment, possibly from a read error. The chain recombines TRBV5-4 with TRBJ1-1; the D gene is possibly TRBD1 (5 bases). This CDR3 is built from 14 residues. Germline V gene lookup returns CDR1 SGHNT and CDR2 YYREEE (reference sequence). The CDR3 coding sequence is TGTGCCAGCAGCTTGGGACAGTGGAACACTGAAGCTTCCTTT. It specifies CASSLGQWNTEASF.

This clonotype was counted at least ten times. CDR3 sequence: CSAPSKLPYNEQFF. Here the CDR3 DNA reads TGCAGTGCCCCAAGTAAATTGCCCTACAATGAGCAGTTCTTC. V is TRBV20-1 and J is TRBJ2-1; D unclear. The CDR3 covers 14 residues. Germline assignment: CDR1 DFQATT and CDR2 SNEGSKA (reference sequence). Trimming left V 6 bases short and J 2 bases short, with 14 bases between.

This CDR3 is CASSKQGRQQFF. CDR3 DNA sequence: TGTGCCAGCAGTAAACAGGGAAGGCAGCAGTTCTTC. The chain carries TRBV7-9 and TRBJ2-1; D is possibly TRBD1 (6 bases). In germline, CDR1 is SEHNR, CDR2 FQNEAQ (reference sequence). CDR3 size: 12 residues. Between the trimmed V and J ends, which lost 6 bases and 11 bases, there was a span of 14 bases.

This clonotype was counted a few times. The chain joins TRBV7-2 to TRBJ1-5, with D unresolved. The CDR3 spans 14 residues. CDR1 and CDR2 (germline): SGHTA, FQGNSA. Trimming removed 0 bases from V and 5 bases from J, with 8 bases in between. CDR3 residues: CASSLAQADQPQHF. The CDR3 region has the DNA TGTGCCAGCAGCTTAGCGCAGGCCGATCAGCCCCAGCATTTT.

The rearrangement joins TRBV7-9 to TRBJ1-2; D not resolved. Germline CDR1 reads SEHNR; CDR2 reads FQNEAQ (reference sequence). This CDR3 region has 14 residues. Trimming stripped 1 base from V and 4 bases from J, with 10 bases between. CDR3 in DNA: TGTGCCAGCAGCTTAGTACTGGAGTCCTATGGCTACACCTTC. Translated: CASSLVLESYGYTF. Filled out from reference TRBV7-9 and TRBJ1-2, the complete variable domain reads DTGVSQNPRHKITKRGQNVTFRCDPISEHNRLYWYRQTLGQGPEFLTYFQNEAQLEKSRLLSDRFSAERPKGSFSTLEIQRTEQGDSAMYLCASSLVLESYGYTFGSGTRLTVV.

This clonotype appeared many times. V is TRBV11-2 and J is TRBJ2-7, with no clear D. Trimming left V 1 base short and J 0 bases short, with 7 bases between. This CDR3 spans 14 amino acids. Germline CDR1 and CDR2: SGHAT and FQNNGV. The CDR3 reads CASSLVQSSYEQYF. In DNA form, the CDR3 reads TGTGCCAGCAGCTTAGTCCAGAGCTCCTACGAGCAGTACTTC.

The chain is built from TRBV7-8 and TRBJ2-3; TRBD2 is a possible D gene (5 bases). The CDR3 is 16 residues long. CDR1 is SGHVS, CDR2 FQNEAQ, per germline. With 4 bases removed from V and 2 bases from J, the gap between germline ends came to 16 bases. CDR3 DNA sequence: TGTGCCAGCAGCTCCGACGTGGGTAGCGACACAGATACGCAGTATTTT. The encoded protein is CASSSDVGSDTDTQYF.

The V and J genes are TRBV6-2 or TRBV6-3 and TRBJ2-1; 9 bases match TRBD2. CDR3 size: 14 residues. The J segment lost 8 bases and the V segment lost 6 bases, leaving 8 bases of the junction unmatched. In germline, CDR1 is MNHEY, CDR2 SVGEGT. CDR3: CASSTTSGEHEQFF. The DNA for the CDR3 is TGTGCCAGCAGCACGACTAGCGGTGAACATGAGCAGTTCTTC.